The clone carrying this T cell receptor beta chain was recorded at least ten times. The data were taken from a study of neurological immune-mediated disorders. Study context: Relapsing-remitting forms accounted for about 90% of the 34 multiple sclerosis patients and secondary progressive forms for 3.

Germline V gene lookup returns CDR1 MNHEY and CDR2 SVGAGI. CDR3 length equals 13 residues. V lost 8 bases and J lost 3, with 12 bases in between. TCRdb used MiXCR to reprocess the 5' RACE reads, holding one entry per CDR3 protein. In the table there are fewer than 85,000 distinct CDR3 sequences, 3.9% of which are singletons. The receptor was isolated from a man younger than 40 with multiple sclerosis. The chain carries TRBV6-5 and TRBJ2-3, with D tentatively TRBD1 (5 bases). What was sequenced was PBMCs. CDR3 nucleotides: TGTGCCAGCCGACAGCCAGGGACAGATACGCAGTATTTT. This sequence encodes CASRQPGTDTQYF.